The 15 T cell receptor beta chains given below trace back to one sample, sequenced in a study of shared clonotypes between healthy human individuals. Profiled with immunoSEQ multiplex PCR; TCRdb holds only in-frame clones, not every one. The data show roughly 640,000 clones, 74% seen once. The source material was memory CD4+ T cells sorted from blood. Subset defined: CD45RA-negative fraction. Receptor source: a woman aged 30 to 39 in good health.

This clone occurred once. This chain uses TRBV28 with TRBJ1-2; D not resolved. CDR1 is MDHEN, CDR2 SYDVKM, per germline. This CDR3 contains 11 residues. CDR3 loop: CNPKPPYGYTF. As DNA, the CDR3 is TGTAACCCTAAACCCCCCTATGGCTACACCTTC.

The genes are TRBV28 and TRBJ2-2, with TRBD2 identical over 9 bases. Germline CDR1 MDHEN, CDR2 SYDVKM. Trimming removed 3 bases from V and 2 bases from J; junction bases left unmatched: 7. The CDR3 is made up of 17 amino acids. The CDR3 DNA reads TGTGCCAGCAGTTTCTCAGGGCTAGCGGGAAACACCGGGGAGCTGTTTTTT. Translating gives CASSFSGLAGNTGELFF.

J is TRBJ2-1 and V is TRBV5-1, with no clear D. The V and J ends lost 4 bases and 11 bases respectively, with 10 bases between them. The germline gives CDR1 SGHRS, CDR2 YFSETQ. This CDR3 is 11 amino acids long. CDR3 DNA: TGCGCCAGCAGCAACACACGGAAGCAGTTCTTC. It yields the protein CASSNTRKQFF.

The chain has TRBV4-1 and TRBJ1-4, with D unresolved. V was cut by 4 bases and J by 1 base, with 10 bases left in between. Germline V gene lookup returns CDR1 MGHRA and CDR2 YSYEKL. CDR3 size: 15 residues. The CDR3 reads CASSRTRVTNEKLFF. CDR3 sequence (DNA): TGCGCCAGCAGCCGTACGAGGGTAACTAATGAAAAACTGTTTTTT.

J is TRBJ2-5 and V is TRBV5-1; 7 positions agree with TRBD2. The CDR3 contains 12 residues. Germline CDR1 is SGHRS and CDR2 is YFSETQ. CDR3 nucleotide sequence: TGCTCCAACGCCCTCGGGGGGGAGACCCAGTACTTC. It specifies CSNALGGETQYF.

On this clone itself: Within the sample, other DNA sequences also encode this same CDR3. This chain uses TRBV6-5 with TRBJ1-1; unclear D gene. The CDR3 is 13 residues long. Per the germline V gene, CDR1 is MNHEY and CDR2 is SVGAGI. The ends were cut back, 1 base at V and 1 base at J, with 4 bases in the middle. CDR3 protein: CASSYWRNTEAFF. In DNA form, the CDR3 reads TGTGCCAGCAGTTACTGGAGGAACACTGAAGCTTTCTTT.

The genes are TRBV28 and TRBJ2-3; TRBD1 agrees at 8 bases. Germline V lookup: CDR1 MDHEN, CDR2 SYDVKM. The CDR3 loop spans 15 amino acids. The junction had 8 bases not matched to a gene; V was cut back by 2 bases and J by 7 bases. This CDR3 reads CASSLTGTGTNTQYF. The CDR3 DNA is TGTGCCAGCAGTTTAACCGGGACAGGTACCAATACGCAGTATTTT.

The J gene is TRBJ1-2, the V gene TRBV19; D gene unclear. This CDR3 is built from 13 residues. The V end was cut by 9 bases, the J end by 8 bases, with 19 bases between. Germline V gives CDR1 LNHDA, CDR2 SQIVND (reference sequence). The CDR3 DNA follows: TGTGCCAGCTTACCCCAATCTGCCGCGGGCTACACCTTC. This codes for CASLPQSAAGYTF. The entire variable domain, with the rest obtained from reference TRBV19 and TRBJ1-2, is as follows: DGGITQSPKYLFRKEGQNVTLSCEQNLNHDAMYWYRQDPGQGLRLIYYSQIVNDFQKGDIAEGYSVSREKKESFPLTVTSAQKNPTAFYLCASLPQSAAGYTFGSGTRLTVV.

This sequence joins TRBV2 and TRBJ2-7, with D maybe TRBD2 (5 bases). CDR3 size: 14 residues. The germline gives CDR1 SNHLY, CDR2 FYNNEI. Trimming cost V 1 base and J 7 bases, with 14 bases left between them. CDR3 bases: TGTGCCAGCAGTGAAGGCCTCCCCCGGGAAGAGCAGTACTTC. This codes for CASSEGLPREEQYF.

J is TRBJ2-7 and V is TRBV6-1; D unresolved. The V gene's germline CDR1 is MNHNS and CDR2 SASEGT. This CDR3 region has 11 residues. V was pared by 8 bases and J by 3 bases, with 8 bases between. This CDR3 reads CASRWGYEQYF. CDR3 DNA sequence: TGTGCCAGCCGATGGGGCTACGAGCAGTACTTC.

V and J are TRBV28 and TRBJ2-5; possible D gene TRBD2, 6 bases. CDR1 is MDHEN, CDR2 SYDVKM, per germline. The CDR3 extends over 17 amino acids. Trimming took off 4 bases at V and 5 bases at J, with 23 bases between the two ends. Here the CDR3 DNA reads TGTGCCAGCAGTTCACTCAAAGACGGCATGGGGGGTGAGACCCAGTACTTC. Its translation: CASSSLKDGMGGETQYF. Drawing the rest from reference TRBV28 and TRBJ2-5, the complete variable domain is DVKVTQSSRYLVKRTGEKVFLECVQDMDHENMFWYRQDPGLGLRLIYFSYDVKMKEKGDIPEGYSVSREKKERFSLILESASTNQTSMYLCASSSLKDGMGGETQYFGPGTRLLVL.

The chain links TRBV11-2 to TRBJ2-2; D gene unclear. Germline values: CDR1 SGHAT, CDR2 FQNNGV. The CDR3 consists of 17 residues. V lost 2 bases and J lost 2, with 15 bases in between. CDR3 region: CASSLTMAQLNTGELFF. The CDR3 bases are TGTGCCAGCAGCTTAACTATGGCGCAGCTTAACACCGGGGAGCTGTTTTTT. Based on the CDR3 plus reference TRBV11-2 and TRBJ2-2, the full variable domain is EAGVAQSPRYKIIEKRQSVAFWCNPISGHATLYWYQQILGQGPKLLIQFQNNGVVDDSQLPKDRFSAERLKGVDSTLKIQPAKLEDSAVYLCASSLTMAQLNTGELFFGEGSRLTVL.

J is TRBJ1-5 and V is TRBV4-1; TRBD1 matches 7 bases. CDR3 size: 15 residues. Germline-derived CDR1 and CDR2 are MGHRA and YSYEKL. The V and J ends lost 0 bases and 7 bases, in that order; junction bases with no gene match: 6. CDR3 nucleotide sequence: TGCGCCAGCAGCCAAGATTCCGCGACAGGGCAGCCCCAGCATTTT. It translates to CASSQDSATGQPQHF.

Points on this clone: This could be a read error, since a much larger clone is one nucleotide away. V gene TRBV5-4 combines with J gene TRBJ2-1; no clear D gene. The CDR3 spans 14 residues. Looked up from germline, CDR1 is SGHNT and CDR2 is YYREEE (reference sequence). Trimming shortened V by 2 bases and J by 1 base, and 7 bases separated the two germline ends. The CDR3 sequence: CASSLDSSYNEQFF. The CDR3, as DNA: TGTGCCAGCAGCTTAGACTCTTCCTACAATGAGCAGTTCTTC. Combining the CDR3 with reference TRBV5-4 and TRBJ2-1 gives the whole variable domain ETGVTQSPTHLIKTRGQQVTLRCSSQSGHNTVSWYQQALGQGPQFIFQYYREEENGRGNFPPRFSGLQFPNYSSELNVNALELDDSALYLCASSLDSSYNEQFFGPGTRLTVL.

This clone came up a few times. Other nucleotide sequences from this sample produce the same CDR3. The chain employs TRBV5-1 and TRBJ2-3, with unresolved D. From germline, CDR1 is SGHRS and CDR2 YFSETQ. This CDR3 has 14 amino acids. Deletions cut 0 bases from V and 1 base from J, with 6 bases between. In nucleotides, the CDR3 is TGCGCCAGCAGCTTGGCGCAGGGCACAGATACGCAGTATTTT. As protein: CASSLAQGTDTQYF.